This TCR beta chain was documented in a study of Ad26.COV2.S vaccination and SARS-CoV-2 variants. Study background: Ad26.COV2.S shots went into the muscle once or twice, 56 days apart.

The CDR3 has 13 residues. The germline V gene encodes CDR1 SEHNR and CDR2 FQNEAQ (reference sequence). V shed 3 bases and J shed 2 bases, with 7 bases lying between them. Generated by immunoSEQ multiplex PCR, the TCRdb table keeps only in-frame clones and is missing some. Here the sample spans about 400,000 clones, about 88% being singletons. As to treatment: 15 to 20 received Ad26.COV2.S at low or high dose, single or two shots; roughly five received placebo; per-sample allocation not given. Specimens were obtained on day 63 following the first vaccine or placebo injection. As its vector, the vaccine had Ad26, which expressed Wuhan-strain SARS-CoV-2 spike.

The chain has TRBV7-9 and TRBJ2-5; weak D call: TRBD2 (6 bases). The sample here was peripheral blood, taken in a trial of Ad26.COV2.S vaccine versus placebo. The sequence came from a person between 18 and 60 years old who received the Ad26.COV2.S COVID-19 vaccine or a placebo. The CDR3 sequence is CASSFAGQETQYF. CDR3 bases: TGTGCCAGCAGCTTCGCGGGACAAGAGACCCAGTACTTC.